This T cell receptor beta chain was identified in a study of siplizumab effects on memory and regulatory T cells. The ends were cut back, 7 bases at V and 5 bases at J, with 11 bases in the middle. Germline V lookup: CDR1 LNHDA, CDR2 SQIVND (reference sequence). CDR3 size: 12 residues. Repertoires were generated with immunoSEQ multiplex PCR, while TCRdb's copy carries only in-frame clones and drops some. The sample includes about 82,000 clones, 87% of them seen just once. What was sequenced was Tregs sorted from blood. The TCR comes from a human donor in good health. The rearrangement links TRBV19 to TRBJ1-2; D not resolved. In DNA form, the CDR3 reads TGTGCCAGTAAAGGATTTCGGTATGGCTACACCTTC. As protein: CASKGFRYGYTF.